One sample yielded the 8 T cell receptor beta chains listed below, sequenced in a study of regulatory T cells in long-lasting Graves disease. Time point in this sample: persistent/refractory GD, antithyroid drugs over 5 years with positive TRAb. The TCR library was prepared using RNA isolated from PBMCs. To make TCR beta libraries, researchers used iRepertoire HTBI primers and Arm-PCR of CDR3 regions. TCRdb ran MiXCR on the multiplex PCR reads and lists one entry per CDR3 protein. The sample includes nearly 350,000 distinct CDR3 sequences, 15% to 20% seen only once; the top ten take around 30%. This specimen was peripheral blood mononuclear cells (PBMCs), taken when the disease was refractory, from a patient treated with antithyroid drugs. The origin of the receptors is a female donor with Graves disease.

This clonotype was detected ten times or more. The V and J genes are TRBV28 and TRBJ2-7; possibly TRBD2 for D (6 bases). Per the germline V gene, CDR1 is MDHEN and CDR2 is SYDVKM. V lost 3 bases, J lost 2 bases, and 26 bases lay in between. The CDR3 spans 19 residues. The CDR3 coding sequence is TGTGCCAGCAGTTTGGGGGGACTCCCGGGACTCTCCTTAACCTACGAGCAGTACTTC. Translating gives CASSLGGLPGLSLTYEQYF. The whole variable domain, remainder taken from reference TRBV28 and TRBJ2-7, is DVKVTQSSRYLVKRTGEKVFLECVQDMDHENMFWYRQDPGLGLRLIYFSYDVKMKEKGDIPEGYSVSREKKERFSLILESASTNQTSMYLCASSLGGLPGLSLTYEQYFGPGTRLTVT.

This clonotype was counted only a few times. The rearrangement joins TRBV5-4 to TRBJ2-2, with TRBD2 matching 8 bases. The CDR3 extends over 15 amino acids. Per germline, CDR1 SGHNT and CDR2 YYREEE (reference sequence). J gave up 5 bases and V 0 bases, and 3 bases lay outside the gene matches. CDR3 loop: CASSLGLAITGELFF. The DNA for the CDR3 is TGTGCCAGCAGCTTGGGACTAGCGATAACCGGGGAGCTGTTTTTT.

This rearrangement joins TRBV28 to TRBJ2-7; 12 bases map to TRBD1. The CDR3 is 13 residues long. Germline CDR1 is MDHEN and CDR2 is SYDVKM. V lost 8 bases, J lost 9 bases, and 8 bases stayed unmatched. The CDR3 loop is CASRDRGLDGQYF. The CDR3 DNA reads TGTGCCAGCCGGGACAGGGGGCTTGACGGGCAGTACTTC. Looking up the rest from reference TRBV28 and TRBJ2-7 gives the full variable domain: DVKVTQSSRYLVKRTGEKVFLECVQDMDHENMFWYRQDPGLGLRLIYFSYDVKMKEKGDIPEGYSVSREKKERFSLILESASTNQTSMYLCASRDRGLDGQYFGPGTRLTVT.

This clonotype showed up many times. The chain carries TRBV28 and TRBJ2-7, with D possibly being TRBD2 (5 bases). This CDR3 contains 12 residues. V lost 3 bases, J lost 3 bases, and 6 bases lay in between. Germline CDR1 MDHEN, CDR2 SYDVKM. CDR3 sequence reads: CASSLTNYEQYF. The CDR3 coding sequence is TGTGCCAGCAGTTTGACTAACTACGAGCAGTACTTC.

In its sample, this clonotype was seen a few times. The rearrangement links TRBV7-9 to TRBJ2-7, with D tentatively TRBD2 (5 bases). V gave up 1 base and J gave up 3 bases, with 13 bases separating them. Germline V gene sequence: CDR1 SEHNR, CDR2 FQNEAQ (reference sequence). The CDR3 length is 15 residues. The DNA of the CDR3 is TGTGCCAGCAGCTTAGGCTGGCGGGCCAACTACGAGCAGTACTTC. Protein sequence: CASSLGWRANYEQYF.

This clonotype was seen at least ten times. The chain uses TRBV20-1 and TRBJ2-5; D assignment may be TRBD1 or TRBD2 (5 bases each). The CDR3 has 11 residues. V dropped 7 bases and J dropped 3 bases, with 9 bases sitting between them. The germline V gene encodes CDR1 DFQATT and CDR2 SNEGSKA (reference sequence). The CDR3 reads CSGGRKETQYF. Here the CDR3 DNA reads TGCAGTGGGGGGAGAAAAGAGACCCAGTACTTC.

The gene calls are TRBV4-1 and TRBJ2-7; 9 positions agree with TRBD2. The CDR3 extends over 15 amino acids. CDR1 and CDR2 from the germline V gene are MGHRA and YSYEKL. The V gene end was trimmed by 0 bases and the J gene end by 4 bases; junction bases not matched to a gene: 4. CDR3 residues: CASSQDLAGRYEQYF. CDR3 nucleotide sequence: TGCGCCAGCAGCCAAGATCTAGCGGGACGGTACGAGCAGTACTTC.

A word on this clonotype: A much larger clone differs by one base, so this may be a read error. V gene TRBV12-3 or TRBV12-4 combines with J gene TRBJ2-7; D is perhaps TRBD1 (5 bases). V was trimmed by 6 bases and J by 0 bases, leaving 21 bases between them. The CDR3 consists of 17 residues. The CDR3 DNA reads TGTGCCAGCAGCTCCTCCCCATGGGCAGGGCTCTCCTACGAGCAGTACTTC. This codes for CASSSSPWAGLSYEQYF.